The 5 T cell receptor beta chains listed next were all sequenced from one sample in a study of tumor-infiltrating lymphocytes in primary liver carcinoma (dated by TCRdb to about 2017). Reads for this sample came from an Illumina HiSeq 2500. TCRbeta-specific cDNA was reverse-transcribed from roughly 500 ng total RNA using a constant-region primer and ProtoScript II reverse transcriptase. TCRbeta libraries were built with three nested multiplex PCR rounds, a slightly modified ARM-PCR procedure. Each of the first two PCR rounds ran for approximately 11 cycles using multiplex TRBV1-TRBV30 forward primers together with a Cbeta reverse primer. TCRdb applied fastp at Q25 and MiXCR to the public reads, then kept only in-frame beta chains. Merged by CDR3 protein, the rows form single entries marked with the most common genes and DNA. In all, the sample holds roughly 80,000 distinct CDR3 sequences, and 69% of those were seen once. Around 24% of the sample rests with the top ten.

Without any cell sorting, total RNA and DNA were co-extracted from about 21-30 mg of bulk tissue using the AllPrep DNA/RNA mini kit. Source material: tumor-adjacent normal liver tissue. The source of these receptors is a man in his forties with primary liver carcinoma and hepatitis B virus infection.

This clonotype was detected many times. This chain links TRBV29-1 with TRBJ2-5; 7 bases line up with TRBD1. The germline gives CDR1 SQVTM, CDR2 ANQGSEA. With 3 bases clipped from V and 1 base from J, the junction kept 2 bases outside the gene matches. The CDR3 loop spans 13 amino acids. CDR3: CSVDRGIQETQYF. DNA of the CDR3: TGCAGCGTTGACAGGGGGATCCAAGAGACCCAGTACTTC.

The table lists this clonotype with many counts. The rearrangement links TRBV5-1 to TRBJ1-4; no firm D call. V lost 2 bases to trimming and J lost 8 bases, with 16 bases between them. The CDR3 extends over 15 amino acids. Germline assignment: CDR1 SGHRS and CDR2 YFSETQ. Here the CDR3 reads CASSLRGSVDEKLFF. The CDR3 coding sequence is TGCGCCAGCAGCTTACGGGGATCCGTCGACGAAAAACTGTTTTTT.

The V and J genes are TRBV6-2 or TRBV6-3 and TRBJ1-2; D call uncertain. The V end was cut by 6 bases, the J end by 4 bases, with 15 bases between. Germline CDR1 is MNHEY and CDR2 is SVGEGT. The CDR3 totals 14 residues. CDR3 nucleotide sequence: TGTGCCAGCAGCTCCGGACTAATGATCTATGGCTACACCTTC. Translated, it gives CASSSGLMIYGYTF.

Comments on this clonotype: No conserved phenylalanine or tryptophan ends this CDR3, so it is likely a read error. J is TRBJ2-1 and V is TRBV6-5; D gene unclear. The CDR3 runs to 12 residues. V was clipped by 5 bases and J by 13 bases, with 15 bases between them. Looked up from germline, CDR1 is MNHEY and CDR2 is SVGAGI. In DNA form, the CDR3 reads TGTGCCAGCAGTGAACGCGAGATAAATCAGTTCTTA. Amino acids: CASSEREINQFL.

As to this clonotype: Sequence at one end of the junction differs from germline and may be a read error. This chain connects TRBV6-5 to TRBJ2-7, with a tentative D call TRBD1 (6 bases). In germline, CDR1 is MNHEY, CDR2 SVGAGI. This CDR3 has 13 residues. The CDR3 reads CASRRDRGHEHYF. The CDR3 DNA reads TGTGCCAGCAGGAGGGACCGGGGACACGAGCATTACTTC.